The text below deals with one T cell receptor (beta chain). Its antigen is undetermined. Mismatch with germline at one junction end may stem from a read error. This table comes from immunoSEQ multiplex PCR, and its TCRdb copy is limited to in-frame clones, with some not included. The sample carries around 19,000 clones, approximately 79% recorded once. This sample's time point: 266 days after commencement of treatment, after nivolumab therapy. Regarding treatment: AdE1-LMPpoly-expanded autologous EBV-specific T-cell therapy followed by anti-PD-1 nivolumab. This specimen belongs to a study of EBV T-cell therapy then PD-1 blockade in nasopharyngeal carcinoma. This CDR3 contains 14 residues. Germline values: CDR1 SEHNR, CDR2 FQNEAQ (reference sequence).

The TCR sequence derives from a man aged 40-49 years with nasopharyngeal carcinoma. V and J are TRBV7-9 and TRBJ2-2; D is unresolved. The material sequenced was CD8+ T cells from blood, taken at roughly day 250 from a patient whose treatment included autologous EBV-specific T cells and nivolumab. The CDR3, as DNA: TGTGCCAGCAGCTTTGGCGGCTACACTGGGGAGCTGTTTTTT. Its protein is CASSFGGYTGELFF.